This passage covers 5 T cell receptor beta chains from one sample sequenced in a study of cytomegalovirus exposure and HLA in healthy donors. 13 Jbeta primers and 60 Vbeta primers were used for the PCR. Libraries were prepared by immunoSEQ multiplex PCR; TCRdb keeps only in-frame clonotypes and omits some of them. The sample yields more than 100,000 clones, around three quarters seen once. The specimen was PBMCs. The receptors come from a woman in her forties in good health and CMV-seropositive.

The CDR3 nucleotides read TGTGCCAGCAGGCTAGCGGGGGGGCCAGATACGCAGTATTTT. It translates to CASRLAGGPDTQYF. V gene TRBV7-2 combines with J gene TRBJ2-3; 12 bases match TRBD2. The CDR3 has 14 amino acids. The germline V gene has CDR1 SGHTA and CDR2 FQGNSA. V lost 6 bases, J lost 4 bases, and 2 bases stayed unmatched.

V and J are TRBV5-1 and TRBJ2-5; 7 positions match TRBD1. The CDR3 spans 14 residues. The germline CDR1 and CDR2 sequences are SGHRS and YFSETQ. V lost 4 bases to trimming and J lost 5 bases; unmatched junction nucleotides: 8. The CDR3 bases are TGCGCCAGCAGCCCAAGGGCAGGGGGTGAGACCCAGTACTTC. Translating gives CASSPRAGGETQYF. Combining the CDR3 with reference TRBV5-1 and TRBJ2-5 gives the whole variable domain KAGVTQTPRYLIKTRGQQVTLSCSPISGHRSVSWYQQTPGQGLQFLFEYFSETQRNKGNFPGRFSGRQFSNSRSEMNVSTLELGDSALYLCASSPRAGGETQYFGPGTRLLVL.

The chain joins TRBV11-3 to TRBJ2-1; D is possibly TRBD1 (5 bases). The CDR3 loop spans 14 amino acids. Germline V gene lookup returns CDR1 SGHNT and CDR2 YENEEA. Trimming removed 1 base from V and 8 bases from J, with 12 bases in between. The CDR3 loop is CASSLGGSSYEQFF. The CDR3 DNA reads as TGTGCCAGCAGCTTAGGGGGCTCGTCGTATGAGCAGTTCTTC.

This sequence joins TRBV6-1 and TRBJ2-7, with 9 bases matching TRBD1. Germline lookup yields CDR1 MNHNS and CDR2 SASEGT. J was trimmed by 6 bases and V by 7 bases; bases with no gene match: 4. CDR3 length: 12 residues. This chain's CDR3 is CASNQDRGEQYF. The DNA of the CDR3 is TGTGCCAGCAATCAGGACAGGGGCGAGCAGTACTTC.

The rearrangement uses TRBV2 and TRBJ1-2, with D perhaps matching TRBD1 (6 bases). The germline V and J ends were trimmed by 3 bases and 8 bases, with 19 bases remaining between them. This CDR3 has 15 residues. Per the germline V gene, CDR1 is SNHLY and CDR2 is FYNNEI. CDR3 residues: CASSDQGPLGEGYTF. CDR3 coding DNA: TGTGCCAGCAGTGACCAGGGGCCGTTAGGGGAGGGCTACACCTTC.